The 31 T cell receptor beta chains below were found in one sample sequenced in a study of T cell responses to AZD1222 COVID-19 vaccine. TCRdb keeps only in-frame clones here, not all; method: immunoSEQ multiplex PCR. The table has roughly 150,000 clones, approximately 91% seen once. This material consisted of peripheral blood, taken 28 days after the second AZD1222 dose. The receptors here all came from an adult who received the AZD1222 COVID-19 vaccine.

This chain connects TRBV9 to TRBJ1-1, with D unresolved. The CDR3 has 14 amino acids. Trimming cost V 1 base and J 3 bases, with 10 bases left between them. Germline CDR1 SGDLS, CDR2 YYNGEE. CDR3 in amino acids: CASSVYDGDTEAFF. In DNA form, the CDR3 reads TGTGCCAGCAGCGTATACGACGGAGACACTGAAGCTTTCTTT.

The V gene is TRBV7-8, the J gene TRBJ1-3, with unresolved D. The germline V gene encodes CDR1 SGHVS and CDR2 FQNEAQ. CDR3 length: 15 residues. The V end lost 2 bases, the J end lost 3 bases, and 11 bases lay between the germline ends. CDR3 residues: CASSLHDRVGNTIYF. The CDR3 coding sequence is TGTGCCAGCAGCTTACACGATAGGGTTGGAAACACCATATATTTT. Filled out from reference TRBV7-8 and TRBJ1-3, the complete variable domain reads GAGVSQSPRYKVAKRGQDVALRCDPISGHVSLFWYQQALGQGPEFLTYFQNEAQLDKSGLPSDRFFAERPEGSVSTLKIQRTQQEDSAVYLCASSLHDRVGNTIYFGEGSWLTVV.

V and J are TRBV4-1 and TRBJ2-2, with TRBD2 identical over 11 bases. CDR3 length: 18 residues. Germline CDR1 and CDR2: MGHRA and YSYEKL. V was clipped by 2 bases and J by 6 bases; unmatched bases: 11. The CDR3 loop is CASSQSFSGRVGPGELFF. CDR3 DNA: TGCGCCAGCAGCCAATCATTTAGCGGGAGGGTGGGCCCCGGGGAGCTGTTTTTT.

This chain joins TRBV28 and TRBJ1-5; D perhaps matches TRBD1 (5 bases). CDR1 MDHEN and CDR2 SYDVKM come from the germline V gene. The CDR3 has 14 residues. Trimming cost V 8 bases and J 3 bases, with 14 bases left between them. The CDR3 region is CASLTGGLNQPQHF. The DNA for the CDR3 is TGTGCCAGCCTTACTGGGGGACTCAATCAGCCCCAGCATTTT. Combining the CDR3 with reference TRBV28 and TRBJ1-5 gives the whole variable domain DVKVTQSSRYLVKRTGEKVFLECVQDMDHENMFWYRQDPGLGLRLIYFSYDVKMKEKGDIPEGYSVSREKKERFSLILESASTNQTSMYLCASLTGGLNQPQHFGDGTRLSIL.

The chain recombines TRBV21-1 with TRBJ1-3. TRBV21-1 is reported as a pseudogene. CDR3 length equals 17 residues. CDR3 DNA: TGTGCCAGCAGCAGTTTTTTGGGGGACTCCTCTGGAAACACCATATATTTT. This codes for CASSSFLGDSSGNTIYF.

V gene TRBV7-9 combines with J gene TRBJ1-1, with 8 bases fitting TRBD1. Trimming took 5 bases from V and 1 from J; bases not matched to a gene: 3. Germline-derived CDR1 and CDR2 are SEHNR and FQNEAQ (reference sequence). The CDR3 totals 14 residues. This chain's CDR3 is CASSTGGRNTEAFF. DNA of the CDR3: TGTGCCAGCAGCACAGGGGGGAGGAACACTGAAGCTTTCTTT.

This chain connects TRBV5-1 to TRBJ2-3; D not resolved. Deletions cut 4 bases from V and 2 bases from J, with 14 bases between. The CDR3 contains 15 residues. Germline-derived CDR1 and CDR2 are SGHRS and YFSETQ. CDR3 DNA sequence: TGCGCCAGCAGCCCCCTCTTTCCGGACACAGATACGCAGTATTTT. This sequence encodes CASSPLFPDTDTQYF.

The chain carries TRBV5-1 and TRBJ1-2, with TRBD1 matching over 9 bases. CDR1 is SGHRS and CDR2 is YFSETQ in the germline V gene. V shed 0 bases, J shed 4 bases, and the junction held 4 bases outside the gene matches. The CDR3 has 15 residues. CDR3: CASSLGGQGPYGYTF. The CDR3 nucleotides are TGCGCCAGCAGCTTGGGGGGACAGGGACCCTATGGCTACACCTTC.

This clone was observed a single time. The chain has TRBV28 and TRBJ1-4, with 12 positions matching TRBD1. The CDR3 contains 19 residues. V gave up 4 bases and J gave up 8 bases; unmatched junction bases: 17. Germline V gene sequence: CDR1 MDHEN, CDR2 SYDVKM. CDR3 loop: CASSSLASRDRGQGEKLFF. The CDR3 bases are TGTGCCAGCAGTTCTCTGGCGTCCCGGGACAGGGGGCAAGGAGAAAAACTGTTTTTT.

In nucleotides, the CDR3 is TGCGCCAGCAGCCAAGACCCTGGTAACAGCAATCAGCCCCAGCATTTT. It codes for CASSQDPGNSNQPQHF. V gene TRBV4-1 combines with J gene TRBJ1-5; D is unresolved. Trimming cost V 0 bases and J 1 base, with 10 bases left between them. CDR3 length equals 16 residues. The germline V gene has CDR1 MGHRA and CDR2 YSYEKL.

The V gene is TRBV30, the J gene TRBJ1-2; D is ambiguous. CDR3 size: 13 residues. Germline V gene lookup returns CDR1 GTSNPN and CDR2 SVGIG (reference sequence). With 4 bases removed from V and 8 bases from J, the gap between germline ends came to 17 bases. CDR3 nucleotides: TGTGCCTGGATCTTAGGATACCCGACGGGCTACACCTTC. This encodes CAWILGYPTGYTF.

The chain recombines TRBV6-6 with TRBJ2-7; D is possibly TRBD2 (6 bases). Germline CDR1 MNHNY, CDR2 SVGAGI (reference sequence). This CDR3 contains 14 residues. The germline V and J ends were trimmed by 4 bases and 0 bases, with 10 bases remaining between them. CDR3 in amino acids: CASSSGLFSYEQYF. CDR3 nucleotides: TGTGCCAGCAGTTCGGGACTGTTCTCCTACGAGCAGTACTTC.

This sequence joins TRBV15 and TRBJ1-6; no definite D call. This CDR3 spans 15 amino acids. V was pared by 1 base and J by 6 bases, with 10 bases between. The germline gives CDR1 LNHNV, CDR2 YYDKDF (reference sequence). The CDR3 sequence: CATSRVSQSNSPLHF. The CDR3 DNA follows: TGTGCCACCAGCAGAGTGTCCCAGAGTAATTCACCCCTCCACTTT.

This clone appeared once. The chain employs TRBV6-4 and TRBJ1-1, with 9 bases matching TRBD1. The CDR3 sequence is 15 residues long. V shed 4 bases, J shed 1 base, and the junction held 4 bases outside the gene matches. Germline V lookup: CDR1 MRHNA, CDR2 SNTAGT. The CDR3 spells CASSVDRGRNTEAFF. The DNA for the CDR3 is TGTGCCAGCAGTGTGGACAGGGGCAGGAACACTGAAGCTTTCTTT.

The chain carries TRBV27 and TRBJ1-2; D unresolved. Germline loops: CDR1 MNHEY, CDR2 SMNVEV (reference sequence). CDR3 length: 14 amino acids. The germline V and J ends were trimmed by 0 bases and 0 bases, with 5 bases remaining between them. The CDR3 DNA reads as TGTGCCAGCAGTTTATCGGCAGCTAACTATGGCTACACCTTC. Protein product: CASSLSAANYGYTF.

The rearrangement joins TRBV5-1 to TRBJ1-2, with 10 bases fitting TRBD1. The germline V gene has CDR1 SGHRS and CDR2 YFSETQ. The CDR3 is 15 amino acids. The ends lost 2 bases at V and 6 bases at J; junction bases unmatched: 7. The CDR3 coding sequence is TGCGCCAGCAGCTTCGGGGACAGGGGAATTAATGGCTACACCTTC. This encodes CASSFGDRGINGYTF.

CDR3 loop: CASRSVGPATDTQYF. The CDR3 DNA follows: TGTGCCAGCAGATCAGTAGGGCCCGCCACAGATACGCAGTATTTT. This chain connects TRBV6-5 to TRBJ2-3; unclear D gene. The CDR3 is 15 amino acids. V was shortened by 6 bases and J by 2 bases, with 15 bases between the two germline ends. Germline V lookup: CDR1 MNHEY, CDR2 SVGAGI.

The chain recombines TRBV7-9 with TRBJ1-1; 7 bases align to TRBD1. Germline CDR1 SEHNR, CDR2 FQNEAQ (reference sequence). V dropped 4 bases and J dropped 12; count of bases not matched to a gene: 14. CDR3 length: 14 amino acids. The CDR3 region has the DNA TGTGCCAGCAGCTCAGAGACAGGGAGGGGGGAAACTTTCTTT. Translation: CASSSETGRGETFF.

The chain uses TRBV9 and TRBJ1-1, with no clear D. CDR1 SGDLS and CDR2 YYNGEE come from the germline V gene. The length of the CDR3 is 14 residues. V was clipped by 0 bases and J by 1 base, with 7 bases between them. CDR3 loop: CASSVAPRNTEAFF. The DNA for the CDR3 is TGTGCCAGCAGCGTAGCGCCAAGGAACACTGAAGCTTTCTTT.

The chain combines TRBV7-9 with TRBJ2-7; D unresolved. The germline CDR1 and CDR2 sequences are SEHNR and FQNEAQ (reference sequence). This CDR3 spans 14 amino acids. Trimming took 5 bases from V and 2 from J, leaving 13 bases between them. This CDR3 reads CASSLQTVTYEQYF. CDR3 sequence (DNA): TGTGCCAGCAGCCTTCAGACCGTGACCTACGAGCAGTACTTC. The complete variable domain, with remaining parts taken from reference TRBV7-9 and TRBJ2-7, reads DTGVSQNPRHKITKRGQNVTFRCDPISEHNRLYWYRQTLGQGPEFLTYFQNEAQLEKSRLLSDRFSAERPKGSFSTLEIQRTEQGDSAMYLCASSLQTVTYEQYFGPGTRLTVT.

The rearrangement links TRBV18 to TRBJ2-7, with TRBD1 identical over 7 bases. The CDR3 sequence is 17 residues long. J gave up 0 bases and V 0 bases, and 8 bases lay outside the gene matches. Germline V gene sequence: CDR1 KGHSH, CDR2 LQKENI. Here the CDR3 DNA reads TGTGCCAGCTCACCACCCGGGACAGCTTTATCCTCCTACGAGCAGTACTTC. Residues: CASSPPGTALSSYEQYF. Combining the CDR3 with reference TRBV18 and TRBJ2-7 gives the whole variable domain NAGVMQNPRHLVRRRGQEARLRCSPMKGHSHVYWYRQLPEEGLKFMVYLQKENIIDESGMPKERFSAEFPKEGPSILRIQQVVRGDSAAYFCASSPPGTALSSYEQYFGPGTRLTVT.

This chain connects TRBV15 to TRBJ1-2; D might be TRBD1 (5 bases). The V end lost 0 bases, the J end lost 4 bases, and 12 bases lay between the germline ends. Per the germline V gene, CDR1 is LNHNV and CDR2 is YYDKDF (reference sequence). This CDR3 spans 15 amino acids. CDR3 in amino acids: CATSRDPQGGYGYTF. CDR3 DNA: TGTGCCACCAGCAGAGATCCCCAGGGTGGCTATGGCTACACCTTC.

The chain employs TRBV9 and TRBJ2-3; weak D call: TRBD1 (6 bases). V was clipped by 2 bases and J by 2 bases, with 15 bases between them. From germline, CDR1 is SGDLS and CDR2 YYNGEE. The length of the CDR3 is 16 residues. CDR3 loop: CASSVPAPGDTDTQYF. CDR3 in DNA: TGTGCCAGCAGCGTCCCAGCCCCAGGGGACACAGATACGCAGTATTTT.

V usage is TRBV30 and J usage is TRBJ1-1; a weak D match, TRBD1 (5 bases). The CDR3 covers 13 residues. The germline V and J ends were trimmed by 2 bases and 7 bases, with 14 bases remaining between them. Looked up from germline, CDR1 is GTSNPN and CDR2 is SVGIG (reference sequence). The CDR3 region is CAWSLRREGEAFF. CDR3 DNA: TGTGCCTGGAGTTTGCGCAGGGAAGGTGAAGCTTTCTTT.

This sequence joins TRBV9 and TRBJ1-1, with D perhaps TRBD1 (6 bases). CDR3 length: 17 residues. Germline loops: CDR1 SGDLS, CDR2 YYNGEE. Between the trimmed V and J ends, which lost 0 bases and 1 base, there was a span of 16 bases. The CDR3 bases are TGTGCCAGCAGCGTAGGGATGGGGGGCAGGGGGAACACTGAAGCTTTCTTT. It encodes CASSVGMGGRGNTEAFF.

The CDR3 reads CASIITGIDEQYF. The CDR3 nucleotides are TGTGCCAGCATCATAACAGGGATTGACGAGCAGTACTTC. V usage is TRBV5-6 and J usage is TRBJ2-7; D is perhaps TRBD1 (6 bases). CDR1 is SGHDT and CDR2 is YYEEEE in the germline V gene. The CDR3 loop spans 13 amino acids. V gave up 6 bases and J gave up 5 bases, with 15 bases separating them. Drawing the rest from reference TRBV5-6 and TRBJ2-7, the complete variable domain is DAGVTQSPTHLIKTRGQQVTLRCSPKSGHDTVSWYQQALGQGPQFIFQYYEEEERQRGNFPDRFSGHQFPNYSSELNVNALLLGDSALYLCASIITGIDEQYFGPGTRLTVT.

The chain joins TRBV7-9 to TRBJ2-5; 12 bases agree with TRBD2. V shed 8 bases and J 4 bases; nucleotides not matched to a gene: 8. This CDR3 spans 15 amino acids. Germline-derived CDR1 and CDR2 are SEHNR and FQNEAQ (reference sequence). Written as DNA, the CDR3 is TGTGCCAGCGGACCTAGCGGGAGGGCCTCAGAGACCCAGTACTTC. Protein: CASGPSGRASETQYF.

The count of this clone is one. The chain has TRBV6-5 and TRBJ1-1, with 12 positions matching TRBD1. CDR1 MNHEY and CDR2 SVGAGI come from the germline V gene. The ends lost 2 bases at V and 4 bases at J; junction bases unmatched: 5. This CDR3 has 16 amino acids. CDR3 protein: CASSYGGQGAITEAFF. As DNA, the CDR3 is TGTGCCAGCAGTTACGGGGGACAGGGGGCTATCACTGAAGCTTTCTTT.

This clone was counted between two and nine times. The chain has TRBV3-1 (or the pseudogene TRBV3-2) and TRBJ1-1; D ambiguous. This CDR3 is built from 14 residues. Trimming left V 0 bases short and J 0 bases short, with 5 bases between. Germline loops: CDR1 LGHDT, CDR2 YNNKEL (reference sequence). The CDR3 region is CASSQDLLNTEAFF. DNA for the CDR3: TGTGCCAGCAGCCAAGATCTGCTGAACACTGAAGCTTTCTTT.

This chain connects TRBV7-9 to TRBJ2-3; D tentatively reads TRBD1 or TRBD2 (5 bases each). V gave up 3 bases and J gave up 0 bases, with 13 bases separating them. The CDR3 spans 16 residues. Germline CDR1 reads SEHNR; CDR2 reads FQNEAQ (reference sequence). CDR3 coding DNA: TGTGCCAGCAGCTTCGTGTATGGGGGAAGCACAGATACGCAGTATTTT. This codes for CASSFVYGGSTDTQYF.

The chain couples TRBV28 to TRBJ2-5, with 8 bases identical to TRBD1. The CDR3 consists of 17 residues. With V trimmed by 6 bases and J by 2 bases, 14 bases remained unmatched. Germline V CDR1 and CDR2: MDHEN, SYDVKM. CDR3 sequence reads: CASRHHIQGVPQETQYF. DNA for the CDR3: TGTGCCAGCAGGCATCACATACAGGGGGTTCCTCAAGAGACCCAGTACTTC.